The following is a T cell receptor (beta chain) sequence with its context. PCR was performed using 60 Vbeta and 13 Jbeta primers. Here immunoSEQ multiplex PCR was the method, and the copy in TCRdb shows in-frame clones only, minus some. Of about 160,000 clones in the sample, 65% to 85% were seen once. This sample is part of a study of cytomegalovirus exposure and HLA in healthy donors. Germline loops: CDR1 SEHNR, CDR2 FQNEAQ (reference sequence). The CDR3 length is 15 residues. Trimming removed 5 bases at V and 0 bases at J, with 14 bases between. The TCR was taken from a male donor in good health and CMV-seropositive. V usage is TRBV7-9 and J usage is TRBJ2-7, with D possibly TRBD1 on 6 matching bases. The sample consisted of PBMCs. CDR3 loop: CASSPRPGVSYEQYF. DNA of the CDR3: TGTGCCAGCAGCCCACGCCCAGGGGTCTCCTACGAGCAGTACTTC.